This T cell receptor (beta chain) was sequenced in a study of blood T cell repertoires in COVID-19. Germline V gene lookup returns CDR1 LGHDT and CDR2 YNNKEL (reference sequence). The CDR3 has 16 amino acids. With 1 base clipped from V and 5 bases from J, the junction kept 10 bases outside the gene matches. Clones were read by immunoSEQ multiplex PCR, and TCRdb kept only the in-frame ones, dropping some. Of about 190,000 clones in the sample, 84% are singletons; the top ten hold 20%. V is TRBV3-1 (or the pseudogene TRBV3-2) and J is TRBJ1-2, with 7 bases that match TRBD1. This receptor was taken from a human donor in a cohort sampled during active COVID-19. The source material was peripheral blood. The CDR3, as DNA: TGTGCCAGCAGCCAAGGGGTGGTGACAGGGTGGTATGGCTACACCTTC. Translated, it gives CASSQGVVTGWYGYTF.